Each of the 20 T cell receptor beta chains below was sequenced from the same sample in a study of long-term antiretroviral therapy in people with HIV. The authors ran the immunoSEQ assay, v3.0, at survey level. Clones were read by immunoSEQ multiplex PCR, and TCRdb kept only the in-frame ones, dropping some. The data contain roughly 30,000 clones, over 75% of them singletons. The starting material was unsorted PBMCs, obtained 0.8 years before starting antiretroviral therapy. Receptors originate from a man younger than 35 with HIV.

This clone came up once. V and J are TRBV4-3 and TRBJ1-1; D remains ambiguous. The CDR3 runs 13 residues. Trimming removed 5 bases at V and 4 bases at J, with 11 bases between. Germline V gives CDR1 LGHNA, CDR2 YSLEER. CDR3 sequence (DNA): TGCGCCAGCAGCTCAGGAGATCGCACTGAAGCTTTCTTT. Its protein product is CASSSGDRTEAFF.

The gene calls are TRBV4-1 and TRBJ2-7; tentative D call: TRBD2 (5 bases). The CDR3 spans 14 residues. V lost 2 bases and J 3 bases, leaving 11 bases between the germline ends. Germline lookup yields CDR1 MGHRA and CDR2 YSYEKL. This CDR3 reads CASSQHLAGYEQYF. CDR3 sequence (DNA): TGCGCCAGCAGCCAACACCTAGCCGGCTACGAGCAGTACTTC.

This sequence joins TRBV19 and TRBJ2-1; D not resolved. This CDR3 has 11 residues. The V and J ends lost 1 base and 7 bases respectively, with 2 bases between them. Germline values: CDR1 LNHDA, CDR2 SQIVND (reference sequence). DNA of the CDR3: TGTGCCAGTAGTATAGCGAATGAGCAGTTCTTC. It yields the protein CASSIANEQFF.

The chain links TRBV19 to TRBJ1-4; D remains ambiguous. CDR3 length: 15 amino acids. Deletions cut 5 bases from V and 3 bases from J, with 13 bases between. Looked up from germline, CDR1 is LNHDA and CDR2 is SQIVND (reference sequence). The CDR3 region has the DNA TGTGCCAGTAGTTCGAGTTTACCGGCTAATGAAAAACTGTTTTTT. It yields the protein CASSSSLPANEKLFF.

This clone is medium-sized (0.01 to 0.1%) in the sample. This chain links TRBV4-3 with TRBJ1-1, with D unclear. Trimming left V 4 bases short and J 4 bases short, with 13 bases between. In germline, CDR1 is LGHNA, CDR2 YSLEER. The CDR3 loop spans 14 amino acids. The CDR3 loop reads CASSRKERSTEAFF. The CDR3 region has the DNA TGCGCCAGCAGCCGGAAAGAGAGGAGCACTGAAGCTTTCTTT.

In its sample, this clone was seen a few times. The DNA of the CDR3 is TGTGCCAGCAGGTCAGGGTTGAGGGGCTACACCTTC. It encodes CASRSGLRGYTF. The chain employs TRBV5-6 and TRBJ1-2; D possibly corresponds to TRBD1 (5 bases). Germline lookup yields CDR1 SGHDT and CDR2 YYEEEE. This CDR3 is 12 amino acids long. V gave up 5 bases and J gave up 8 bases, with 13 bases separating them.

In its sample, this clone was seen once. The chain employs TRBV6-5 and TRBJ1-5, with TRBD1 as a possible D gene (5 bases). Germline lookup yields CDR1 MNHEY and CDR2 SVGAGI. Trimming shortened V by 8 bases and J by 4 bases, and 9 bases separated the two germline ends. The CDR3 extends over 12 amino acids. The CDR3 loop is CASGGLNQPQHF. The CDR3 coding sequence is TGTGCCAGCGGGGGACTGAATCAGCCCCAGCATTTT.

The V gene is TRBV6-6, the J gene TRBJ2-7; 9 bases map to TRBD1. This CDR3 is built from 14 residues. V lost 6 bases and J lost 4; bases outside the gene matches: 7. The germline CDR1 and CDR2 sequences are MNHNY and SVGAGI (reference sequence). The CDR3 DNA reads as TGTGCCAGCAGGGGGACAGGGCGTGAGTACGAGCAGTACTTC. Residues: CASRGTGREYEQYF.

The chain employs TRBV2 and TRBJ2-1, with TRBD2 matching over 8 bases. V was pared by 7 bases and J by 3 bases, with 11 bases of the junction left unmatched. The CDR3 runs 16 residues. Germline V lookup: CDR1 SNHLY, CDR2 FYNNEI. CDR3 coding DNA: TGTGCCAGCATCAGAACCGGGACTAGTGTCTACAATGAGCAGTTCTTC. It is translated as CASIRTGTSVYNEQFF.

The chain joins TRBV19 to TRBJ2-7; 9 positions agree with TRBD2. J gave up 2 bases and V 4 bases, and 9 bases lay outside the gene matches. The CDR3 is 16 residues long. Germline-derived CDR1 and CDR2 are LNHDA and SQIVND (reference sequence). The CDR3, as DNA: TGTGCCAGTAGTAAATCCCCGACTAGCGGTCCCTACGAGCAGTACTTC. Amino acids: CASSKSPTSGPYEQYF.

The gene calls are TRBV6-6 and TRBJ2-1, with D possibly TRBD2 on 5 matching bases. Trimming pared 5 bases from V and 10 bases from J, leaving 12 bases between. The CDR3 has 12 amino acids. Germline CDR1 MNHNY, CDR2 SVGAGI (reference sequence). CDR3 DNA sequence: TGTGCCAGCAGTCACGGGGTTAGGGAGCAGTTCTTC. Translated: CASSHGVREQFF.

V gene TRBV5-6 combines with J gene TRBJ1-1; 7 bases map to TRBD1. The CDR3 totals 14 residues. With V trimmed by 2 bases and J by 11 bases, 12 bases remained unmatched. The germline gives CDR1 SGHDT, CDR2 YYEEEE. The CDR3 DNA reads TGTGCCAGCAGCTTTGGGACAGAAGGCGGTAGGGCTTTCTTT. It is translated as CASSFGTEGGRAFF. Full variable domain (rest looked up from reference TRBV5-6 and TRBJ1-1): DAGVTQSPTHLIKTRGQQVTLRCSPKSGHDTVSWYQQALGQGPQFIFQYYEEEERQRGNFPDRFSGHQFPNYSSELNVNALLLGDSALYLCASSFGTEGGRAFFGQGTRLTVV.

This clone was counted between two and nine times. A read error may account for a junction end that differs from germline. The rearrangement uses TRBV25-1 and TRBJ1-5; D is ambiguous. The CDR3 is made up of 9 amino acids. Germline values: CDR1 MGHDK, CDR2 SYGVNS. The CDR3 spells CASGEPQHF. CDR3 nucleotides: TGTGCCAGCGGTGAGCCCCAGCATTTT.

The rearrangement links TRBV29-1 to TRBJ1-1, with D uncertain. The CDR3 sequence is 12 residues long. V was shortened by 5 bases and J by 0 bases, with 7 bases between the two germline ends. Germline V CDR1 and CDR2: SQVTM, ANQGSEA. In DNA, the CDR3 is TGCAGCGTTCTGCCCTTGAACACTGAAGCTTTCTTT. This gives the protein CSVLPLNTEAFF.

V and J are TRBV7-3 and TRBJ2-1; D gene uncertain. CDR3 length: 13 amino acids. Germline lookup yields CDR1 SGHTA and CDR2 FQGTGA. V was pared by 5 bases and J by 5 bases, with 10 bases between. The CDR3: CASSRHYNNEQFF. In nucleotides, the CDR3 is TGTGCCAGCAGCCGGCACTACAACAATGAGCAGTTCTTC.

The rearrangement joins TRBV5-1 to TRBJ1-3; D perhaps matches TRBD1 (6 bases). V was pared by 0 bases and J by 0 bases, with 10 bases between. The germline CDR1 and CDR2 sequences are SGHRS and YFSETQ. The CDR3 is 16 amino acids. In nucleotides, the CDR3 is TGCGCCAGCAGCTTGGACGGACAGCTCTCTGGAAACACCATATATTTT. This gives the protein CASSLDGQLSGNTIYF.

This chain joins TRBV10-3 and TRBJ1-1; D is ambiguous. V lost 0 bases and J 5 bases, leaving 13 bases between the germline ends. Germline values: CDR1 ENHRY, CDR2 SYGVKD. The CDR3 length is 15 residues. The CDR3 sequence: CAISESLGEWTEAFF. The CDR3 DNA sequence: TGTGCCATCAGTGAGTCGCTCGGGGAATGGACTGAAGCTTTCTTT.

This rearrangement joins TRBV7-9 to TRBJ2-1; 7 bases line up with TRBD2. V dropped 3 bases and J dropped 10; count of bases not matched to a gene: 0. CDR3 size: 11 residues. Germline loops: CDR1 SEHNR, CDR2 FQNEAQ (reference sequence). DNA of the CDR3: TGTGCCAGCAGCTTCGGGGGGGAGCAGTTCTTC. Protein product: CASSFGGEQFF.

The chain couples TRBV5-1 to TRBJ1-1; the D gene is possibly TRBD1 (6 bases). In germline, CDR1 is SGHRS, CDR2 YFSETQ. Trimming cost V 4 bases and J 5 bases, with 15 bases left between them. The CDR3 length is 14 residues. CDR3 sequence reads: CASSPSGAGTEAFF. In DNA form, the CDR3 reads TGCGCCAGCAGCCCCTCGGGGGCGGGAACTGAAGCTTTCTTT.

The chain joins TRBV5-4 to TRBJ2-3; 8 nucleotides align to TRBD2. The CDR3 is 15 residues long. After removal of 2 bases from V and 2 bases from J, the junction contained 4 bases not matched to a gene. The germline CDR1 and CDR2 sequences are SGHNT and YYREEE (reference sequence). As DNA, the CDR3 is TGTGCCAGCAGCTTACGGGGGGGCCTCACAGATACGCAGTATTTT. Translated: CASSLRGGLTDTQYF.